This section outlines one T cell receptor beta chain sequence together with its context. The sample originates from a study of T cells in Graves' hyperthyroidism and ophthalmopathy. V was cut by 6 bases and J by 10 bases, with 12 bases left in between. Germline V gives CDR1 MNHNS, CDR2 SASEGT. CDR3 size: 11 residues. The investigators amplified TCR beta CDR3 regions from RNA transcripts. HTBI primers drove first-round RT-PCR of the TCR CDR3. TCRdb reanalysed the multiplex PCR reads using MiXCR and keeps one entry per CDR3 protein. The sample has hundreds of thousands of distinct CDR3 sequences, approximately 14% seen once.

The specimen was blood. The TCR was taken from a woman younger than 35 with Graves' hyperthyroidism. This chain joins TRBV6-1 and TRBJ1-1; D unclear. For the CDR3, the DNA is TGTGCCAGCAGGCGAGTACGGGTAGCTTTCTTT. Translating gives CASRRVRVAFF.